Listed here are 16 T cell receptor beta chains from one sample, sequenced in a study of blood T cell repertoires in COVID-19. Clones were sequenced by immunoSEQ multiplex PCR, and TCRdb holds only the in-frame ones, with some missing. The table lists 24,000 or so clones, 80% to 90% of them singletons. Input material: peripheral blood. All receptors derive from a man aged 70 or older in a cohort sampled during active COVID-19.

The chain joins TRBV28 to TRBJ1-2, with unresolved D. The V end was cut by 4 bases, the J end by 3 bases, with 15 bases between. The CDR3 sequence is 15 residues long. Germline V gives CDR1 MDHEN, CDR2 SYDVKM. The CDR3: CASSSPSGRDYGYTF. CDR3 sequence (DNA): TGTGCCAGCAGTTCACCCTCCGGGAGAGACTATGGCTACACCTTC.

The rearrangement uses TRBV5-6 and TRBJ2-7, with unresolved D. The CDR3 covers 14 residues. Germline assignment: CDR1 SGHDT and CDR2 YYEEEE. Trimming removed 9 bases from V and 10 bases from J, with 26 bases in between. The CDR3 sequence: CATRRRGGTFRQYF. In nucleotides, the CDR3 is TGTGCCACCAGGCGTCGCGGCGGCACCTTTCGTCAGTACTTC.

The rearrangement joins TRBV15 to TRBJ2-6; D is possibly TRBD2 (5 bases). Germline CDR1 reads LNHNV; CDR2 reads YYDKDF (reference sequence). The CDR3 has 15 residues. The V and J ends lost 3 bases and 3 bases respectively, with 9 bases between them. The CDR3 protein is CATSSLGVGANVLTF. In DNA, the CDR3 is TGTGCCACCAGCAGCCTGGGAGTTGGGGCCAACGTCCTGACTTTC.

This chain uses TRBV29-1 with TRBJ2-5; a possible D gene is TRBD1 (5 bases). Trimming took 4 bases from V and 5 from J, leaving 8 bases between them. The germline CDR1 and CDR2 sequences are SQVTM and ANQGSEA. The CDR3 covers 11 residues. The CDR3 here is CSVAGQETQYF. CDR3 nucleotides: TGCAGCGTTGCAGGGCAGGAGACCCAGTACTTC.

The chain is built from TRBV28 and TRBJ1-5; 7 positions match TRBD1. CDR1 and CDR2 from the germline V gene are MDHEN and SYDVKM. V lost 4 bases and J lost 3; bases outside the gene matches: 6. The CDR3 covers 15 residues. The CDR3 region has the DNA TGTGCCAGCAGTTCCCTGACAGGGAACAATCAGCCCCAGCATTTT. Amino acid sequence: CASSSLTGNNQPQHF. Supplemented by reference TRBV28 and TRBJ1-5, the full variable domain reads DVKVTQSSRYLVKRTGEKVFLECVQDMDHENMFWYRQDPGLGLRLIYFSYDVKMKEKGDIPEGYSVSREKKERFSLILESASTNQTSMYLCASSSLTGNNQPQHFGDGTRLSIL.

CDR3 nucleotides: TGTGCCAGCAGCTTGAGGGTGTCCACTGAAGCTTTCTTT. Translated, it gives CASSLRVSTEAFF. The chain joins TRBV7-8 to TRBJ1-1; D is undetermined. The CDR3 consists of 13 residues. V was cut by 3 bases and J by 4 bases, with 9 bases left in between. CDR1 and CDR2 from the germline V gene are SGHVS and FQNEAQ.

This chain connects TRBV30 to TRBJ1-4; no reliable D call. Trimming removed 1 base from V and 7 bases from J, with 7 bases in between. Germline CDR1 GTSNPN, CDR2 SVGIG (reference sequence). This CDR3 comprises 12 residues. CDR3 region: CAWSGIVEKLFF. The DNA of the CDR3 is TGTGCCTGGAGTGGTATCGTTGAAAAACTGTTTTTT.

This chain uses TRBV9 with TRBJ2-1, with D perhaps matching TRBD2 (7 bases). Trimming left V 4 bases short and J 9 bases short, with 20 bases between. The CDR3 covers 15 residues. Germline V gene lookup returns CDR1 SGDLS and CDR2 YYNGEE. CDR3 DNA: TGTGCCAGCAGCCGCCGGGGGGCCTTTGGGGGTGAGCAGTTCTTC. Residues: CASSRRGAFGGEQFF.

The chain uses TRBV7-9 and TRBJ1-6, with 8 bases identical to TRBD1. Germline CDR1 is SEHNR and CDR2 is FQNEAQ (reference sequence). The CDR3 length is 15 residues. Unmatched junction bases numbered 8, after V lost 5 bases and J lost 8 bases. In DNA form, the CDR3 reads TGTGCCAGCAGCCCTACAGGGGGTGCGGATTCACCCCTCCACTTT. As protein: CASSPTGGADSPLHF.

This clone showed up just a few times. The chain couples TRBV16 to TRBJ1-1; no definite D call. The CDR3 length is 12 residues. The V gene's germline CDR1 is KGHSY and CDR2 FQNENV. V gave up 6 bases and J gave up 11 bases, with 16 bases separating them. The CDR3 here is CASSEMLRYAFF. DNA of the CDR3: TGTGCCAGCAGTGAGATGTTACGGTATGCTTTCTTT.

This clone came up a few times. This chain connects TRBV7-3 to TRBJ2-3; D possibly corresponds to TRBD2 (6 bases). Per germline, CDR1 SGHTA and CDR2 FQGTGA. CDR3 length: 16 amino acids. Deletions cut 3 bases from V and 2 bases from J, with 15 bases between. In DNA, the CDR3 is TGTGCCAGCAGCTTTTCCGGAGGGGATCCCACAGATACGCAGTATTTT. Amino acids: CASSFSGGDPTDTQYF.

The J gene is TRBJ2-2, the V gene TRBV7-6; 7 bases map to TRBD2. Unmatched junction bases numbered 10, after V lost 2 bases and J lost 1 base. Germline V lookup: CDR1 SGHVS, CDR2 FNYEAQ. The CDR3 runs to 18 residues. The CDR3 region is CASSLPQTSPKNTGELFF. The CDR3 nucleotides read TGTGCCAGCAGCTTACCGCAGACTAGCCCAAAGAACACCGGGGAGCTGTTTTTT. The full variable domain, rest sourced from reference TRBV7-6 and TRBJ2-2, is GAGVSQSPRYKVTKRGQDVALRCDPISGHVSLYWYRQALGQGPEFLTYFNYEAQQDKSGLPNDRFSAERPEGSISTLTIQRTEQRDSAMYRCASSLPQTSPKNTGELFFGEGSRLTVL.

J is TRBJ2-1 and V is TRBV7-3; 7 bases agree with TRBD2. Germline CDR1 SGHTA, CDR2 FQGTGA. Trimming cost V 0 bases and J 4 bases; bases outside gene matches: 3. The CDR3 runs 15 residues. The DNA for the CDR3 is TGTGCCAGCAGCTTAACGGGAGGGGTATACAATGAGCAGTTCTTC. Translating it yields CASSLTGGVYNEQFF.

The genes are TRBV5-1 and TRBJ2-7, with a weak D call TRBD1 (6 bases). This CDR3 comprises 15 residues. Germline CDR1 SGHRS, CDR2 YFSETQ. V lost 0 bases to trimming and J lost 6 bases, with 16 bases between them. The CDR3 loop is CASSLARGQGREQYF. CDR3 DNA sequence: TGCGCCAGCAGCTTGGCCCGGGGTCAGGGGCGCGAGCAGTACTTC. Full variable domain (missing parts from reference TRBV5-1 and TRBJ2-7): KAGVTQTPRYLIKTRGQQVTLSCSPISGHRSVSWYQQTPGQGLQFLFEYFSETQRNKGNFPGRFSGRQFSNSRSEMNVSTLELGDSALYLCASSLARGQGREQYFGPGTRLTVT.

There are a few counts of this clone. This chain uses TRBV5-8 with TRBJ1-6; weak D call: TRBD1 (5 bases). Germline assignment: CDR1 SGHTS and CDR2 YDEGEE. Trimming stripped 2 bases from V and 9 bases from J, with 6 bases between. The CDR3 consists of 12 residues. This chain's CDR3 is CASSLRGSPLHF. The CDR3 DNA sequence: TGTGCCAGCAGCTTAAGGGGTTCACCCCTCCACTTT.

The chain joins TRBV7-2 to TRBJ2-5, with 14 bases matching TRBD2. The length of the CDR3 is 18 residues. Germline lookup yields CDR1 SGHTA and CDR2 FQGNSA. V dropped 2 bases and J dropped 5; count of bases not matched to a gene: 10. The CDR3 reads CASSLRAGTSGRRETQYF. The CDR3 coding sequence is TGTGCCAGCAGCTTAAGGGCCGGGACTAGCGGGAGAAGGGAGACCCAGTACTTC.